The 27 T cell receptor beta chains presented below share a single source sample, sequenced in a study of T-cell memory formation after mild COVID-19. TCRdb processed the 5' RACE reads anew with MiXCR; each CDR3 protein has one entry. The sample has roughly 130,000 distinct CDR3 sequences; around 6.3% are singletons. Sequenced: PBMCs or a T cell subset sorted from them (not recorded which). Receptors originate from an adult woman who had mild COVID-19 (a few samples of this study predate the infection). Cell type and time point are not known.

In nucleotides, the CDR3 is TGTGCCAGCAGTTTAGATTGGGGTACGCCCCGAAGCTCCTACGAGCAGTACTTC. This encodes CASSLDWGTPRSSYEQYF. The V and J genes are TRBV12-3 or TRBV12-4 and TRBJ2-7; D remains ambiguous. V was shortened by 1 base and J by 0 bases, with 19 bases between the two germline ends. The CDR3 length is 18 residues.

This clonotype was recorded a few times. This chain joins TRBV4-3 and TRBJ1-2; the D is unclear. CDR3 size: 16 residues. Per germline, CDR1 LGHNA and CDR2 YSLEER. Trimming shortened V by 1 base and J by 4 bases, and 16 bases separated the two germline ends. CDR3 in DNA: TGCGCCAGCAGCCAAGGGGGAGATACAAAGGTCTATGGCTACACCTTC. This codes for CASSQGGDTKVYGYTF.

The chain recombines TRBV5-1 with TRBJ2-7; 7 bases align to TRBD1. The CDR3 is made up of 15 amino acids. Losses at the gene ends were 2 bases for V and 2 bases for J; bases not matched to a gene: 7. Germline CDR1 is SGHRS and CDR2 is YFSETQ. CDR3 DNA: TGCGCCAGCAGCTTACGGACAGGCGAGACCTACGAGCAGTACTTC. It encodes CASSLRTGETYEQYF.

In this sample, this clonotype turned up many times. This chain links TRBV6-5 with TRBJ1-1; no clear D. The V gene lost 4 bases and the J gene lost 3 bases, with 12 bases spanning the gap. The CDR3 is 14 amino acids. Germline CDR1 MNHEY, CDR2 SVGAGI. The CDR3 DNA follows: TGTGCCAGCAGTTCCTACCTGTCCGACACTGAAGCTTTCTTT. Translated, it gives CASSSYLSDTEAFF.

Ten or more counts support this clonotype. The chain has TRBV29-1 and TRBJ2-7; TRBD2 matches at 7 bases. CDR3 length: 15 residues. Germline V lookup: CDR1 SQVTM, CDR2 ANQGSEA. Trimming at V came to 4 bases and at J to 3 bases, leaving 12 bases not matched to a gene. The CDR3 sequence is CSVGGGADGFYEQYF. CDR3 DNA: TGCAGCGTTGGGGGGGGTGCAGATGGATTCTACGAGCAGTACTTC.

The V gene is TRBV11-2, the J gene TRBJ2-1; possible D gene TRBD1, 6 bases. This CDR3 is built from 14 residues. Germline CDR1 reads SGHAT; CDR2 reads FQNNGV. Trimming took 10 bases from V and 5 from J, leaving 18 bases between them. The CDR3 bases are TGTGCCAAAAACAGACCGCGACAGGACAATGAGCAGTTCTTC. Encoded protein: CAKNRPRQDNEQFF.

This clonotype was observed many times. The chain employs TRBV28 and TRBJ1-5, with D perhaps matching TRBD1 (6 bases). V dropped 2 bases and J dropped 4 bases, with 12 bases sitting between them. The CDR3 length is 15 residues. Looked up from germline, CDR1 is MDHEN and CDR2 is SYDVKM. The CDR3 loop reads CASSLTGARNQPQHF. The CDR3 DNA is TGTGCCAGCAGTTTAACGGGGGCGCGGAATCAGCCCCAGCATTTT.

The rearrangement joins TRBV29-1 to TRBJ2-1; 9 bases are shared with TRBD1. CDR1 is SQVTM and CDR2 is ANQGSEA in the germline V gene. The CDR3 contains 14 residues. The ends lost 2 bases at V and 5 bases at J; junction bases unmatched: 4. This chain's CDR3 is CSVESGTGNNEQFF. The CDR3 DNA reads TGCAGCGTTGAATCCGGGACAGGGAACAATGAGCAGTTCTTC.

On this clonotype: This clone may be a read error of a much larger clone one base away. The conserved closing phenylalanine or tryptophan is absent in this CDR3, likely reflecting a read error. The chain is built from TRBV12-3 or TRBV12-4 and TRBJ1-1, with 8 bases that match TRBD1. V was clipped by 1 base and J by 0 bases; unmatched bases: 4. This CDR3 contains 16 residues. The CDR3 is CASSLGGTGLNTEAFL. The CDR3 bases are TGTGCCAGCAGTTTAGGAGGGACAGGTTTGAACACTGAAGCTTTCCTT.

The table lists this clonotype with many counts. The chain uses TRBV7-3 and TRBJ2-3; D remains unclear. V was shortened by 4 bases and J by 4 bases, with 21 bases between the two germline ends. Per the germline V gene, CDR1 is SGHTA and CDR2 is FQGTGA. There are 17 residues in the CDR3. CDR3 sequence (DNA): TGTGCCAGCAGCTCTAGGCGCCTGGTTGCCGAGGCAGATACGCAGTATTTT. It yields the protein CASSSRRLVAEADTQYF.

The chain uses TRBV7-8 and TRBJ2-7; 8 bases match TRBD2. V shed 5 bases, J shed 4 bases, and the junction held 7 bases outside the gene matches. CDR3 length: 14 amino acids. The germline CDR1 and CDR2 sequences are SGHVS and FQNEAQ. CDR3 in DNA: TGTGCCAGCAGCCCCGGGAGGGTAAAATACGAGCAGTACTTC. Protein: CASSPGRVKYEQYF.

This clonotype has a handful of counts. The chain carries TRBV20-1 and TRBJ1-5, with 10 bases identical to TRBD1. Looked up from germline, CDR1 is DFQATT and CDR2 is SNEGSKA (reference sequence). The V gene end was trimmed by 5 bases and the J gene end by 1 base; junction bases not matched to a gene: 8. The CDR3 runs 16 residues. The CDR3 loop reads CSAGRDRGKSNQPQHF. In DNA, the CDR3 is TGCAGTGCTGGACGGGACAGGGGAAAAAGCAATCAGCCCCAGCATTTT.

Ten or more counts support this clonotype. CDR3 sequence: CASSVDGPGPTETQYF. CDR3 in DNA: TGTGCCAGCAGCGTAGATGGTCCAGGCCCAACCGAGACCCAGTACTTC. V is TRBV9 and J is TRBJ2-5; D unresolved. Germline-derived CDR1 and CDR2 are SGDLS and YYNGEE. V was trimmed by 0 bases and J by 5 bases, leaving 17 bases between them. There are 16 residues in the CDR3.

This clonotype was counted many times. V gene TRBV29-1 combines with J gene TRBJ2-5; 7 bases agree with TRBD1. The CDR3 runs to 11 residues. Per the germline V gene, CDR1 is SQVTM and CDR2 is ANQGSEA. With 5 bases clipped from V and 5 bases from J, the junction kept 2 bases outside the gene matches. The CDR3 reads CSVLTGETQYF. As DNA, the CDR3 is TGCAGCGTTTTGACAGGGGAGACCCAGTACTTC.

This clonotype was counted ten times or more. The chain combines TRBV7-9 with TRBJ1-1; no firm D call. Deletions cut 4 bases from V and 3 bases from J, with 18 bases between. CDR3 size: 16 residues. CDR1 is SEHNR and CDR2 is FQNEAQ in the germline V gene (reference sequence). CDR3 in DNA: TGTGCCAGCAGCTATAAATCGGGGTCGGGGTACACTGAAGCTTTCTTT. This gives the protein CASSYKSGSGYTEAFF. Filled out from reference TRBV7-9 and TRBJ1-1, the complete variable domain reads DTGVSQNPRHKITKRGQNVTFRCDPISEHNRLYWYRQTLGQGPEFLTYFQNEAQLEKSRLLSDRFSAERPKGSFSTLEIQRTEQGDSAMYLCASSYKSGSGYTEAFFGQGTRLTVV.

This clonotype has just a few counts. CDR3 bases: TGTGCCAGCAGCTTGGGGACGTCCGGGGAGCTGTTTTTT. Translation: CASSLGTSGELFF. The rearrangement uses TRBV7-6 and TRBJ2-2; D tentatively reads TRBD1 or TRBD2 (5 bases each). V was cut by 3 bases and J by 6 bases, with 8 bases left in between. The germline V gene encodes CDR1 SGHVS and CDR2 FNYEAQ. The CDR3 length is 13 residues.

The CDR3 loop is CASSYSPDRGGYGYTF. CDR3 nucleotide sequence: TGTGCCAGCAGTTACTCACCGGACAGGGGAGGCTATGGCTACACCTTC. The J gene is TRBJ1-2, the V gene TRBV6-5; 9 bases are shared with TRBD1. Germline assignment: CDR1 MNHEY and CDR2 SVGAGI. This CDR3 spans 16 amino acids. With V trimmed by 0 bases and J by 4 bases, 6 bases remained unmatched.

This clonotype was recorded at least ten times. V usage is TRBV30 and J usage is TRBJ1-5; D is undetermined. CDR1 and CDR2 (germline): GTSNPN, SVGIG (reference sequence). V shed 0 bases and J shed 1 base, with 1 base lying between them. The CDR3 is 12 amino acids. CDR3 residues: CAWSVSNQPQHF. CDR3 nucleotides: TGTGCCTGGAGTGTCAGCAATCAGCCCCAGCATTTT.

DNA for the CDR3: TGCAGTGCTAGAGTGAGCGGTAGCGGCTACACCTTC. Protein sequence: CSARVSGSGYTF. The V call is TRBV20-1, the J call TRBJ1-2; D remains ambiguous. V was shortened by 1 base and J by 8 bases, with 11 bases between the two germline ends. CDR1 is DFQATT and CDR2 is SNEGSKA in the germline V gene (reference sequence). The CDR3 is 12 residues long.

The J gene is TRBJ1-1, the V gene TRBV11-2; possibly TRBD1 for D (6 bases). Germline V gene data show CDR1 as SGHAT and CDR2 as FQNNGV. This CDR3 is 16 amino acids long. Trimming removed 3 bases from V and 3 bases from J, with 17 bases in between. Here the CDR3 DNA reads TGTGCCAGCAGCTTTAGGGGGGCCGGAGGGGACACTGAAGCTTTCTTT. Translation gives CASSFRGAGGDTEAFF. Looking up the rest from reference TRBV11-2 and TRBJ1-1 gives the full variable domain: EAGVAQSPRYKIIEKRQSVAFWCNPISGHATLYWYQQILGQGPKLLIQFQNNGVVDDSQLPKDRFSAERLKGVDSTLKIQPAKLEDSAVYLCASSFRGAGGDTEAFFGQGTRLTVV.

This clonotype was found many times. The V call is TRBV5-1, the J call TRBJ1-1; D not certain. V lost 0 bases to trimming and J lost 3 bases, with 9 bases between them. The CDR3 sequence is 14 residues long. In germline, CDR1 is SGHRS, CDR2 YFSETQ. The CDR3 DNA reads TGCGCCAGCAGCTTGGATGGGAGGGACACTGAAGCTTTCTTT. The encoded protein is CASSLDGRDTEAFF. The complete variable domain, with remaining parts taken from reference TRBV5-1 and TRBJ1-1, reads KAGVTQTPRYLIKTRGQQVTLSCSPISGHRSVSWYQQTPGQGLQFLFEYFSETQRNKGNFPGRFSGRQFSNSRSEMNVSTLELGDSALYLCASSLDGRDTEAFFGQGTRLTVV.

This clonotype was detected many times. The V and J genes are TRBV5-1 and TRBJ1-2, with 7 positions matching TRBD1. V was pared by 4 bases and J by 4 bases, with 10 bases of the junction left unmatched. There are 15 residues in the CDR3. The V gene's germline CDR1 is SGHRS and CDR2 YFSETQ. CDR3 sequence reads: CASSPQGSSSYGYTF. The CDR3 nucleotides read TGCGCCAGCAGCCCACAGGGGTCATCCTCCTATGGCTACACCTTC.

The V gene is TRBV27, the J gene TRBJ2-7; 14 bases fit TRBD2. From germline, CDR1 is MNHEY and CDR2 SMNVEV (reference sequence). The V segment lost 6 bases and the J segment 6 bases; nucleotides outside the gene matches: 4. CDR3 length equals 14 residues. CDR3 bases: TGTGCCAGCAGCCTGACTAGCGGGAGGGCCGAGCAGTACTTC. The encoded protein is CASSLTSGRAEQYF.

The chain joins TRBV20-1 to TRBJ2-3, with 8 positions matching TRBD2. The V gene's germline CDR1 is DFQATT and CDR2 SNEGSKA (reference sequence). Unmatched junction bases numbered 1, after V lost 5 bases and J lost 0 bases. CDR3 length: 13 amino acids. CDR3: CSAPSGSTDTQYF. CDR3 sequence (DNA): TGCAGTGCTCCTAGCGGGAGCACAGATACGCAGTATTTT.

This clonotype has ten or more counts. The V call is TRBV5-1, the J call TRBJ1-1, with no clear D. The V end was cut by 2 bases, the J end by 1 base, with 12 bases between. Per the germline V gene, CDR1 is SGHRS and CDR2 is YFSETQ. The CDR3 contains 15 residues. The CDR3 loop is CASSLTQVPNTEAFF. CDR3 in DNA: TGCGCCAGCAGCTTAACCCAGGTACCGAACACTGAAGCTTTCTTT.

CDR3 DNA: TGTGCCAGCAGCTTCTCGAGGGGCACCGGGGAGCTGTTTTTT. Its translation: CASSFSRGTGELFF. The V call is TRBV5-5, the J call TRBJ2-2, with D perhaps TRBD1 or TRBD2 (5 bases each). Germline CDR1 is SGHKS and CDR2 is YYEKEE (reference sequence). The CDR3 totals 14 residues. V lost 2 bases to trimming and J lost 4 bases, with 9 bases between them.

This clonotype was detected only a few times. The chain couples TRBV7-2 to TRBJ2-7, with D possibly being TRBD1 or TRBD2 (5 bases each). Germline-derived CDR1 and CDR2 are SGHTA and FQGNSA. Trimming shortened V by 3 bases and J by 0 bases, and 15 bases separated the two germline ends. CDR3 size: 16 residues. CDR3 in amino acids: CASSFGTCFSSYEQYF. The CDR3 DNA is TGTGCCAGCAGCTTCGGGACGTGCTTCAGCTCCTACGAGCAGTACTTC. Variable domain in full (rest from reference TRBV7-2 and TRBJ2-7): GAGVSQSPSNKVTEKGKDVELRCDPISGHTALYWYRQSLGQGLEFLIYFQGNSAPDKSGLPSDRFSAERTGGSVSTLTIQRTQQEDSAVYLCASSFGTCFSSYEQYFGPGTRLTVT.